Listed below are T cell receptor beta chains from one sample, sequenced in a study of blood T cell repertoires in COVID-19. Using immunoSEQ multiplex PCR, the repertoire was profiled, and TCRdb retains in-frame clones only, with some absent. Of approximately 210,000 clones in the sample, about 80% were seen once. Sequencing was done on a sample of peripheral blood. These receptors originate from a woman aged 40 to 49 with active or convalescent COVID-19. The CDR3 runs from the conserved cysteine through the conserved F or W. Each record gives: CDR3 length, clone size, D gene, V gene, J gene, CDR3 protein, CDR3 DNA. A D gene is named only where the DNA matches it firmly. Clone size is stated in some rows and not others, as once, few, many or a class when expanded.

16	-	TRBD1	TRBV28	TRBJ2-7	CASSLAGRDRYYEQYF	TGTGCCAGCAGTTTGGCGGGCCGGGACAGATACTACGAGCAGTACTTC
16	once	TRBD1	TRBV5-1	TRBJ1-3	CASSDRDRGLGNTIYF	TGCGCCAGCAGCGACCGGGACAGGGGGCTAGGAAACACCATATATTTT
15	-	-	TRBV6-5	TRBJ2-1	CASSLPGNGNHEQFF	TGTGCCAGCAGTCTTCCGGGTAACGGTAACCATGAGCAGTTCTTC
18	few	TRBD2	TRBV19	TRBJ2-7	CASSMSRGLAGGPYEQYF	TGTGCCAGTAGTATGTCCCGGGGACTAGCGGGAGGGCCCTACGAGCAGTACTTC
15	-	-	TRBV4-3	TRBJ1-1	CASSQEPRVNTEAFF	TGCGCCAGCAGCCAAGAGCCCAGGGTGAACACTGAAGCTTTCTTT
15	-	-	TRBV27	TRBJ2-3	CASSLAGPPGDTQYF	TGTGCCAGCAGTTTAGCGGGACCTCCAGGTGATACGCAGTATTTT
16	-	-	TRBV9	TRBJ2-1	CASSVGRGKTYNEQFF	TGTGCCAGCAGCGTAGGTCGCGGGAAGACCTACAATGAGCAGTTCTTC
15	-	TRBD2	TRBV15	TRBJ2-5	CATSREAGGGETQYF	TGTGCCACCAGCAGAGAGGCGGGCGGGGGGGAGACCCAGTACTTC
12	-	-	TRBV30	TRBJ1-1	CAWSFYDTEAFF	TGTGCCTGGAGTTTCTACGACACTGAAGCTTTCTTT
15	-	TRBD1	TRBV5-1	TRBJ2-1	CASSHNPGQGDEQFF	TGCGCCAGCAGCCACAATCCGGGACAGGGAGATGAGCAGTTCTTC
13	-	-	TRBV25-1	TRBJ2-5	CASTGWGRETQYF	TGTGCCAGCACAGGGTGGGGTCGGGAGACCCAGTACTTC
16	-	TRBD1	TRBV25-1	TRBJ2-7	CASSEPGQGSPYEQYF	TGTGCCAGCAGTGAACCCGGACAGGGGAGCCCCTACGAGCAGTACTTC
15	-	-	TRBV7-3	TRBJ1-2	CASSPRSGPNYGYTF	TGTGCCAGCAGCCCCCGGAGCGGGCCTAACTATGGCTACACCTTC